Included here is one T cell receptor beta chain sequence, with context. Assay: immunoSEQ multiplex PCR; the TCRdb copy retains only in-frame clones and omits some. Found here are 250,000 to 350,000 clones, more than 70% of them singletons; the top ten hold around 11%. The data are from a study of blood T cell repertoires in COVID-19. Study overall: Both acute and convalescent COVID-19 samples were obtained from the United States, Italy and Spain. T cells, B-cell-depleted T cells, or PBMCs provided the cDNA or gDNA that served as material.

Enrolment of Seattle patients took place during active infection, and they were followed longitudinally. Trimming took off 5 bases at V and 8 bases at J, with 9 bases between the two ends. Germline lookup yields CDR1 MNHEY and CDR2 SMNVEV (reference sequence). The CDR3 sequence is 11 residues long. Source material: peripheral blood. The gene calls are TRBV27 and TRBJ1-1; tentatively, D is TRBD1 (6 bases). The TCR comes from a woman aged 25 to 39 with COVID-19, enrolled during active disease. The CDR3 nucleotides read TGTGCCAGCAGTCAGGACAGAGAAGCTTTCTTT. Residues: CASSQDREAFF.